This T cell receptor beta chain was sequenced during a study of T cells in Graves' hyperthyroidism and ophthalmopathy. Background on the study: Staff took peripheral blood when the initial diagnosis was made, before any treatment began. Regarding the study as a whole: Before onset, ophthalmopathy was predicted by the model a median roughly six months earlier.

In the ophthalmopathy cohort, Clinical Activity Score was at least 3, NOSPECS grade at least 4, and duration under 3 months. Clinical symptoms, serum thyroxine, TRAb, thyroid ultrasound and orbital computed tomography informed diagnoses. Template material for amplifying TCR beta CDR3 regions consisted of RNA transcripts. RT-PCR in the first round (using the HTBI primer set) targeted the TCR CDR3. TCRdb reprocessed the multiplex PCR reads with MiXCR, giving one entry per CDR3 protein. Among 600,000 to 700,000 distinct CDR3 sequences listed, 14% to 15% were seen once. Germline loops: CDR1 SGHAT, CDR2 FQNNGV. This CDR3 contains 17 residues. V dropped 5 bases and J dropped 1 base, with 17 bases sitting between them. In the case of this clonotype: The antigen is undetermined.

The sequence was collected from a woman in her thirties or forties with Graves' ophthalmopathy. What was sequenced was blood. The rearrangement uses TRBV11-2 and TRBJ2-2; D is unresolved. The CDR3 bases are TGTGCCAGCAGCCCCTCGGGTAACCCCAGGAACACCGGGGAGCTGTTTTTT. Translated: CASSPSGNPRNTGELFF. The variable domain in full, with the rest retrieved from reference TRBV11-2 and TRBJ2-2, is EAGVAQSPRYKIIEKRQSVAFWCNPISGHATLYWYQQILGQGPKLLIQFQNNGVVDDSQLPKDRFSAERLKGVDSTLKIQPAKLEDSAVYLCASSPSGNPRNTGELFFGEGSRLTVL.